The 20 T cell receptor beta chains given below trace back to one sample, sequenced in a study of T cell repertoires in cytomegalovirus infection. From the reads, TCRdb called clonotypes with MiXCR, one entry per CDR3 protein. The table has roughly 190,000 distinct CDR3 sequences, roughly 9.8% seen once. Sequencing was performed on PBMCs. The receptors originated from a human donor in good health (CMV status not recorded). Some clones in this sample may be carry-over from other donors' samples.

This chain's CDR3 is CASSHQTTSTDTQYF. The CDR3, as DNA: TGTGCCAGCAGTCACCAAACAACTAGCACAGATACGCAGTATTTT. The V gene is TRBV6-1, the J gene TRBJ2-3, with D uncertain. Germline lookup yields CDR1 MNHNS and CDR2 SASEGT. The CDR3 sequence is 15 residues long. The V end lost 5 bases, the J end lost 0 bases, and 12 bases lay between the germline ends.

The rearrangement uses TRBV28 and TRBJ1-2; a possible D gene is TRBD1 (5 bases). The CDR3 contains 15 residues. V shed 5 bases and J shed 4 bases, with 17 bases lying between them. Germline CDR1 and CDR2: MDHEN and SYDVKM. The CDR3 here is CASSGGGPSFYGYTF. The CDR3 region has the DNA TGTGCCAGCAGTGGGGGAGGCCCATCTTTCTATGGCTACACCTTC.

In this sample, this clonotype turned up many times. The chain combines TRBV6-2 or TRBV6-3 with TRBJ2-2; D may be TRBD2 (5 bases). This CDR3 comprises 14 residues. Germline CDR1 reads MNHEY; CDR2 reads SVGEGT. The V end lost 5 bases, the J end lost 1 base, and 8 bases lay between the germline ends. The CDR3 sequence: CASSRGRNTGELFF. The DNA for the CDR3 is TGTGCCAGCAGTCGAGGGAGGAACACCGGGGAGCTGTTTTTT.

This clonotype was seen a handful of times. This chain joins TRBV20-1 and TRBJ2-1; D ambiguous. CDR1 is DFQATT, CDR2 SNEGSKA, per germline (reference sequence). V lost 3 bases, J lost 4 bases, and 7 bases lay in between. The CDR3 runs to 12 residues. The CDR3, as DNA: TGCAGTGCTAGCAGAACATACAATGAGCAGTTCTTC. As protein: CSASRTYNEQFF.

This clonotype appeared a few times. The V call is TRBV12-3 or TRBV12-4, the J call TRBJ2-1; 7 bases line up with TRBD2. Losses at the gene ends were 3 bases for V and 6 bases for J; bases not matched to a gene: 8. The CDR3 is 15 amino acids. CDR3 residues: CASSLIQPGGNEQFF. CDR3 DNA: TGTGCCAGCAGTTTGATACAACCGGGGGGCAATGAGCAGTTCTTC.

The V gene is TRBV5-1, the J gene TRBJ1-3; the D is unclear. In germline, CDR1 is SGHRS, CDR2 YFSETQ. This CDR3 spans 13 amino acids. V was pared by 7 bases and J by 0 bases, with 8 bases between. The CDR3 sequence is CASSTDSGNTIYF. Written as DNA, the CDR3 is TGCGCCAGCTCCACCGACTCTGGAAACACCATATATTTT.

This clonotype appeared many times. CDR3 nucleotides: TGTGCCAGCAGCCCGATCACTGAAGCTTTCTTT. Encoded protein: CASSPITEAFF. This chain uses TRBV7-2 with TRBJ1-1; no definite D call. V was pared by 5 bases and J by 4 bases, with 5 bases between. CDR3 length: 11 residues. CDR1 and CDR2 from the germline V gene are SGHTA and FQGNSA.

V usage is TRBV14 and J usage is TRBJ1-4; D unresolved. Germline V gives CDR1 SGHDN, CDR2 FVKESK. This CDR3 is built from 18 residues. V lost 0 bases and J 3 bases, leaving 17 bases between the germline ends. As DNA, the CDR3 is TGTGCCAGCAGCCAAGAACCTCGCCCAGCGGCTCCTAATGAAAAACTGTTTTTT. Protein: CASSQEPRPAAPNEKLFF. The full variable domain, its missing parts supplied by reference TRBV14 and TRBJ1-4, is EAGVTQFPSHSVIEKGQTVTLRCDPISGHDNLYWYRRVMGKEIKFLLHFVKESKQDESGMPNNRFLAERTGGTYSTLKVQPAELEDSGVYFCASSQEPRPAAPNEKLFFGSGTQLSVL.

This clonotype was detected a few times. CDR3 region: CASGVGSMTGRYGYTF. CDR3 sequence (DNA): TGTGCCAGCGGCGTCGGTTCCATGACAGGACGCTATGGCTACACCTTC. The chain recombines TRBV5-4 with TRBJ1-2; D possibly corresponds to TRBD1 (6 bases). From germline, CDR1 is SGHNT and CDR2 YYREEE (reference sequence). Trimming cost V 7 bases and J 4 bases, with 23 bases left between them. CDR3 size: 16 residues.

The gene calls are TRBV5-1 and TRBJ2-1; the D is unclear. The CDR3 covers 15 residues. Germline CDR1 SGHRS, CDR2 YFSETQ. Deletions cut 0 bases from V and 9 bases from J, with 16 bases between. This CDR3 is CASSLDSPARAEQFF. CDR3 coding DNA: TGCGCCAGCAGCTTGGACTCCCCCGCACGGGCTGAGCAGTTCTTC.

This clonotype was picked up many times. The chain carries TRBV7-2 and TRBJ1-2; D is undetermined. The CDR3 has 18 amino acids. Per germline, CDR1 SGHTA and CDR2 FQGNSA. The V gene lost 1 base and the J gene lost 6 bases, with 24 bases spanning the gap. CDR3 bases: TGTGCCAGCAGCTTAGACTCTGGGCATTACCCCAAATCCCATGGCTACACCTTC. Translation gives CASSLDSGHYPKSHGYTF.

This clonotype was detected ten times or more. The genes are TRBV30 and TRBJ2-5; D is unresolved. CDR1 is GTSNPN and CDR2 is SVGIG in the germline V gene (reference sequence). The length of the CDR3 is 12 residues. The ends were cut back, 4 bases at V and 5 bases at J, with 11 bases in the middle. In DNA form, the CDR3 reads TGTGCCTGGACGGACGGATGGGAGACCCAGTACTTC. It specifies CAWTDGWETQYF.

This clonotype was found a few times. The chain employs TRBV11-2 and TRBJ2-1; 9 bases line up with TRBD2. Germline V gives CDR1 SGHAT, CDR2 FQNNGV. This CDR3 contains 15 residues. The V gene end was trimmed by 4 bases and the J gene end by 4 bases; junction bases not matched to a gene: 5. CDR3 sequence reads: CASSSLAGPYNEQFF. The CDR3 DNA reads as TGTGCCAGCAGCTCTCTAGCGGGGCCTTACAATGAGCAGTTCTTC.

This clonotype was detected many times. V and J are TRBV10-3 and TRBJ1-2; 8 bases line up with TRBD1. Germline V CDR1 and CDR2: ENHRY, SYGVKD. The CDR3 totals 14 residues. Trimming at V came to 6 bases and at J to 6 bases, leaving 9 bases not matched to a gene. CDR3 sequence: CAISRQGAEDGYTF. The CDR3 region has the DNA TGTGCCATCAGCCGTCAGGGGGCAGAGGATGGCTACACCTTC.

CDR3 region: CASIRISGRANNEQFF. For the CDR3, the DNA is TGTGCCAGCATCAGGATTAGCGGGAGGGCCAACAATGAGCAGTTCTTC. This chain uses TRBV12-3 or TRBV12-4 with TRBJ2-1; 11 bases agree with TRBD2. The CDR3 consists of 16 residues. V shed 7 bases, J shed 5 bases, and the junction held 10 bases outside the gene matches.

The chain recombines TRBV15 with TRBJ1-5, with 7 bases that match TRBD1. From germline, CDR1 is LNHNV and CDR2 YYDKDF (reference sequence). The V segment lost 2 bases and the J segment 2 bases; nucleotides outside the gene matches: 6. The length of the CDR3 is 16 residues. This CDR3 reads CATSRPGDSGNQPQHF. The CDR3 nucleotides read TGTGCCACCAGCAGACCCGGGGACAGCGGCAATCAGCCCCAGCATTTT.

This clonotype has a handful of counts. This chain uses TRBV10-3 with TRBJ2-1; 7 bases align to TRBD2. Trimming at V came to 0 bases and at J to 0 bases, leaving 2 bases not matched to a gene. CDR3 length equals 16 residues. Per germline, CDR1 ENHRY and CDR2 SYGVKD. The CDR3 nucleotides read TGTGCCATCAGTGAGTCGGGCGGGAGCTCCTACAATGAGCAGTTCTTC. This sequence encodes CAISESGGSSYNEQFF.

Ten or more counts support this clonotype. The chain carries TRBV28 and TRBJ2-1, with D possibly being TRBD1 or TRBD2 (5 bases each). Trimming left V 10 bases short and J 4 bases short, with 17 bases between. This CDR3 comprises 14 residues. Germline loops: CDR1 MDHEN, CDR2 SYDVKM. CDR3 amino acids: CATETGTEYNEQFF. The CDR3 DNA sequence: TGTGCCACAGAAACCGGGACCGAGTACAATGAGCAGTTCTTC.

This clonotype was detected ten times or more. V is TRBV28 and J is TRBJ1-5; D uncertain. The germline CDR1 and CDR2 sequences are MDHEN and SYDVKM. The CDR3 loop spans 17 amino acids. Trimming cost V 5 bases and J 1 base, with 18 bases left between them. The CDR3: CASSPSPTSESNQPQHF. The CDR3 coding sequence is TGTGCCAGCAGTCCCTCCCCGACTTCTGAGAGCAATCAGCCCCAGCATTTT.

At least ten counts were recorded for this clonotype. The chain combines TRBV12-3 or TRBV12-4 with TRBJ2-7; 9 bases are a match to TRBD1. CDR3 size: 13 residues. V gave up 6 bases and J gave up 6 bases; unmatched junction bases: 6. In DNA form, the CDR3 reads TGTGCCAGCAGCGCCGGGACAGGGCGCGAGCAGTACTTC. Translation gives CASSAGTGREQYF.